This T cell receptor (beta chain) originates from a study of T-cell reconstitution after alpha-beta-depleted transplantation in children. Unique molecular identifiers were used in preparing the TCRbeta library. TCRdb ran MiXCR on the PCR reads and lists one entry per CDR3 protein. The sample records about 610,000 distinct CDR3 sequences, roughly a tenth being singletons. CDR1 MNHNY and CDR2 SVGAGI come from the germline V gene (reference sequence). The CDR3 runs to 12 residues. V was cut by 11 bases and J by 9 bases, with 17 bases left in between. The sequence was obtained from a human donor who donated a stem cell graft to a child with acute myeloid leukemia. V usage is TRBV6-6 and J usage is TRBJ1-5, with no clear D. The sample consisted of PBMCs from the stem cell graft donor, taken from the stem cell graft. The CDR3 nucleotides read TGTGCCGTTAAGGACGGCGGCCGGCCCCAGCATTTT. Protein: CAVKDGGRPQHF.